This is a list of T cell receptor beta chains from one sample in a study of T cell repertoires in cytomegalovirus infection. TCRdb redid the calling of the reads with MiXCR, one entry per CDR3 protein. The sample has approximately 250,000 distinct CDR3 sequences; 12% are singletons. The specimen sequenced was PBMCs. The receptors derive from a human donor in good health (CMV status not recorded). Some clones in this sample may be carry-over from other donors' samples. CDR3s include the opening cysteine and the closing phenylalanine or tryptophan. The D gene is left open where the match is weak. Size values are once, few and many counts, or a class for expanded clones, and some rows have none.

J	V	D	size	DNA	CDR3
TRBJ2-1	TRBV6-2/TRBV6-3	-	-	TGTGCCAGCATACGGGGAACGGGAGACAATGAGCAGTTCTTC	CASIRGTGDNEQFF
TRBJ2-7	TRBV6-2/TRBV6-3	TRBD1	many	TGTGCCAGCAAACCCCGCGACAGGGGAATATCCTACGAGCAGTACTTC	CASKPRDRGISYEQYF
TRBJ2-5	TRBV19	TRBD1	many	TGTGCCAGTTCGACAGGGAGCGGACAAGAGACCCAGTACTTC	CASSTGSGQETQYF
TRBJ2-7	TRBV5-1	-	-	TGCGCCAGCAGCTTGGAACGGGCCCTGGGCTACGAGCAGTACTTC	CASSLERALGYEQYF
TRBJ2-2	TRBV7-7	-	many	TGTGCCAGCAGCAGGGGGGTGAACACCGGGGAGCTGTTTTTT	CASSRGVNTGELFF
TRBJ1-5	TRBV29-1	TRBD1	few	TGCAGCGTTCGCCAGGGGGCGGGCAATCAGCCCCAGCATTTT	CSVRQGAGNQPQHF
TRBJ2-3	TRBV5-1	TRBD2	-	TGCGCCAGCAGCTTGGAGCTCCTAGCGGGAGGGCCTATGACAGATACGCAGTATTTT	CASSLELLAGGPMTDTQYF
TRBJ1-6	TRBV4-3	-	-	TGCGCCAGCAGCCAAGATATGGGCGGTAATCCACCCCTCCACTTT	CASSQDMGGNPPLHF
TRBJ2-1	TRBV7-2	-	many	TGTGCCAGCAGCTTAGAAGGGATCGGGAATGAGCAGTTCTTC	CASSLEGIGNEQFF
TRBJ1-2	TRBV5-5	TRBD1	-	TGTGCCAGCAGACAGAGGCAGGGGGAGAACTATGGCTACACCTTC	CASRQRQGENYGYTF
TRBJ2-1	TRBV28	-	few	TGTGCCAGCAGCTCCAACGGGATCTGGAGCTCCTACAATGAGCAGTTCTTC	CASSSNGIWSSYNEQFF
TRBJ2-2	TRBV13	TRBD2	-	TGTGCCAGCAGCCCGGGCGTTAGCGGGAGTTCGGGGGAGCTGTTTTTT	CASSPGVSGSSGELFF
TRBJ1-2	TRBV12-3/TRBV12-4	-	many	TGTGCCAGCACCACACGGCGGGGGGCGCGGGAAAATGGCTACACCTTC	CASTTRRGARENGYTF
TRBJ2-7	TRBV7-2	-	many	TGTGCCAGCAGCTTAGGCGGCTGGATACGCTACGAGCAGTACTTC	CASSLGGWIRYEQYF
TRBJ1-6	TRBV7-2	-	many	TGTGCCAGCAGCTTAGGAAGGATCTATAATTCACCCCTCCACTTT	CASSLGRIYNSPLHF
TRBJ2-7	TRBV28	-	many	TGTGCCAGCAGTCCTCCGAGGACCGTATACTACGAGCAGTACTTC	CASSPPRTVYYEQYF
TRBJ2-7	TRBV2	TRBD1	many	TGTGCCAGCAGATTACAGGGGGCTACCTACGAGCAGTACTTC	CASRLQGATYEQYF
TRBJ2-7	TRBV30	-	-	TGTGCCTGGAGTGCCCAGAGGGTGGGAGAGCAGTACTTC	CAWSAQRVGEQYF
TRBJ2-3	TRBV7-2	TRBD2	many	TGTGCCAGCAGTCATCGCTGGCGGGGGGGCGGCACAGATACGCAGTATTTT	CASSHRWRGGGTDTQYF
TRBJ2-1	TRBV24-1	-	many	TGTGCCACCAGTGATTTTCCCCGGCCGGGAGAACGAAATGAGCAGTTCTTC	CATSDFPRPGERNEQFF
TRBJ2-7	TRBV7-2	-	many	TGTGCCAGCAGCTCCCGTGACAGCGGTACGGCGTACTTC	CASSSRDSGTAYF
TRBJ1-1	TRBV14	TRBD1	few	TGTGCCAGCAGCCACGGACAGGAAAAAGCTTTCTTT	CASSHGQEKAFF
TRBJ2-2	TRBV18	-	few	TGTGCCAGCTCACTAGACTCGAGGATCGGGGAGCTGTTTTTT	CASSLDSRIGELFF
TRBJ1-1	TRBV20-1	-	few	TGCAGTGCTACTCTGACGATCGGGCGGTCTGAAGCTTTCTTT	CSATLTIGRSEAFF
TRBJ1-2	TRBV7-2	TRBD1	many	TGTGCCAGCAGCCCGACAGGGAAAGGCTACACCTTC	CASSPTGKGYTF
TRBJ2-3	TRBV5-1	-	-	TGCGCCAGCAGCCGCATCAGCACCACAGATACGCAGTATTTT	CASSRISTTDTQYF
TRBJ2-7	TRBV5-1	TRBD2	many	TGCGCCAGCAGCGGGGGACTAGCGGAGTACGAGCAGTACTTC	CASSGGLAEYEQYF
TRBJ2-3	TRBV7-3	-	many	TGTGCCAGCAGGACCGCCTCAGGGCCAGATACGCAGTATTTT	CASRTASGPDTQYF
TRBJ2-5	TRBV6-2/TRBV6-3	-	many	TGTGCCAGCAGTTACTCGACGGGGGCACCCTACCAAGAGACCCAGTACTTC	CASSYSTGAPYQETQYF
TRBJ1-1	TRBV2	TRBD1	many	TGTGCCAGCAGTGCTTCAACAGGGGGTGGTAGCACTGAAGCTTTCTTT	CASSASTGGGSTEAFF
TRBJ1-5	TRBV7-9	-	-	TGTGCCAGCAGGAGGGGGGGCAACCAGCCCCAGCATTTT	CASRRGGNQPQHF
TRBJ2-5	TRBV12-3/TRBV12-4	TRBD2	few	TGTGCCAGCAGTTTAAGCCTAGCGGGAGGCGAGACCCAGTACTTC	CASSLSLAGGETQYF
TRBJ2-1	TRBV6-2/TRBV6-3	-	-	TGTGCCAGCAATTACCCTACTTCTAGCGAAGCGAGGAATGAGCAGTTCTTC	CASNYPTSSEARNEQFF
TRBJ1-2	TRBV6-2/TRBV6-3	-	-	TGTGCCAGCAGCCGCGACAGCTATGGCTACACCTTC	CASSRDSYGYTF
TRBJ2-3	TRBV6-5	TRBD2	-	TGTGCCAGCAGTCCTCTCCGGGGGGGCGGCGCAGATACGCAGTATTTT	CASSPLRGGGADTQYF
TRBJ1-2	TRBV5-6	TRBD1	-	TGTGCCAGCAGCTTTCCCGGGACAGGGGGCAACTATGGCTACACCTTC	CASSFPGTGGNYGYTF
TRBJ2-3	TRBV15	TRBD2	many	TGTGCCACCAGCAGAGCTAAGCGGGAGGGCGCAGATACGCAGTATTTT	CATSRAKREGADTQYF
TRBJ1-6	TRBV2	-	many	TGTGCCAGCAAGACCTATAATTCACCCCTCCACTTT	CASKTYNSPLHF
TRBJ2-2	TRBV19	-	-	TGTGCCAGTAGTATCGCTGGAAACGGGGAGCTGTTTTTT	CASSIAGNGELFF
TRBJ2-5	TRBV4-3	-	many	TGCGCCAGCAGCCAAGATTACGCAGGCCAAGAGACCCAGTACTTC	CASSQDYAGQETQYF
TRBJ1-3	TRBV29-1	TRBD1	-	TGCAGCGTTGTCTTGGGACAGGCTTATGGAAACACCATATATTTT	CSVVLGQAYGNTIYF
TRBJ2-7	TRBV7-2	TRBD2	many	TGTGCCAGCAGCTTAGAACTAGCGGGACCCCGCTACGAGCAGTACTTC	CASSLELAGPRYEQYF
TRBJ2-7	TRBV7-2	-	many	TGTGCCAGCAGCTTAGGGAGGGATATCTCCTACGAGCAGTACTTC	CASSLGRDISYEQYF
TRBJ2-1	TRBV7-2	-	medium-sized	TGTGCCAGCACTCCTTATACGAGCTCCTACAATGAGCAGTTCTTC	CASTPYTSSYNEQFF
TRBJ2-3	TRBV7-2	TRBD1	many	TGTGCCAGCAGCTTACAGGGGGCGTCTACGACAGATACGCAGTATTTT	CASSLQGASTTDTQYF
TRBJ2-5	TRBV7-2	-	many	TGTGCCAGCAGCTTTTCCCCCCGGGGCCAAGAGACCCAGTACTTC	CASSFSPRGQETQYF
TRBJ2-1	TRBV20-1	-	many	TGCAGTGCTAGTTACAGGGCCAATGAGCAGTTCTTC	CSASYRANEQFF
TRBJ2-7	TRBV7-9	TRBD1	-	TGTGCCAGCACCCAGTCCCGGGACAGGGGCGAGCAGTACTTC	CASTQSRDRGEQYF
TRBJ2-3	TRBV6-1	TRBD1	many	TGTGCCAGCAGGGACAGGGGAGCAGATACGCAGTATTTT	CASRDRGADTQYF